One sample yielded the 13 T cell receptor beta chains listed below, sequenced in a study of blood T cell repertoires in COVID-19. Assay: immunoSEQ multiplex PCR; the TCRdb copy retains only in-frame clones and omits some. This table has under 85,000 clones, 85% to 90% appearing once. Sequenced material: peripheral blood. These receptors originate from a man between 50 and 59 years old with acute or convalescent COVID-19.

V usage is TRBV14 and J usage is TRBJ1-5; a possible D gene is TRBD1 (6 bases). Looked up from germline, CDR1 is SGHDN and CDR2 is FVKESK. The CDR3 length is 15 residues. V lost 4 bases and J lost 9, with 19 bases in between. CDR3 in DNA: TGTGCCAGCAGCCCGGGTGGGGGCTTTGGTCCGCCCCAGCATTTT. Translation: CASSPGGGFGPPQHF. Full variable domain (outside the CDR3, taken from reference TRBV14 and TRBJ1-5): EAGVTQFPSHSVIEKGQTVTLRCDPISGHDNLYWYRRVMGKEIKFLLHFVKESKQDESGMPNNRFLAERTGGTYSTLKVQPAELEDSGVYFCASSPGGGFGPPQHFGDGTRLSIL.

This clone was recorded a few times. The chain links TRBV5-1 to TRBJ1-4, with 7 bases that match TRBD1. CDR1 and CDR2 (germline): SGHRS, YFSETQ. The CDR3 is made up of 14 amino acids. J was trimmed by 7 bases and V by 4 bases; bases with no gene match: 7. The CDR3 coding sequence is TGCGCCAGCAGCCAAGTTACAGGGGTTGAAAAACTGTTTTTT. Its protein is CASSQVTGVEKLFF.

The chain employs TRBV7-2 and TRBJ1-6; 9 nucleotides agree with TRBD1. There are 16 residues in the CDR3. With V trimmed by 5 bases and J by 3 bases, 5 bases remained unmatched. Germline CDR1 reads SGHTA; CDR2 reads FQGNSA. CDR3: CASSPRQGVYNSPLHF. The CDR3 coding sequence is TGTGCCAGCAGCCCCAGACAGGGGGTCTATAATTCACCCCTCCACTTT.

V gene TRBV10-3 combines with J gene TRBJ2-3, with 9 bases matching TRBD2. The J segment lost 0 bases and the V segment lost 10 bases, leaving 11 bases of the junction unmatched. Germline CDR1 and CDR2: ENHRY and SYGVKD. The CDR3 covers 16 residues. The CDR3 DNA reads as TGTGCCACCGGGGGACTAGCTGGGGCTAGCACAGATACGCAGTATTTT. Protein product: CATGGLAGASTDTQYF.

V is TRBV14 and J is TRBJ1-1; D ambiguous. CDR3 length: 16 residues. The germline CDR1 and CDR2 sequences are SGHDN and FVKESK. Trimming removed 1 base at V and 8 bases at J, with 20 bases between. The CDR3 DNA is TGTGCCAGCAGCCAAGCTGGTTTGGTATCGGTGAGGGAAGCTTTCTTT. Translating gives CASSQAGLVSVREAFF.

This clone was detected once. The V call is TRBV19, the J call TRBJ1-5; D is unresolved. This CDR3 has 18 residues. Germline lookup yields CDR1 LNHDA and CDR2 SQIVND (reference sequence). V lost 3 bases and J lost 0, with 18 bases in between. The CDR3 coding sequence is TGTGCCAGTAGTATCTTTCACGGTGATCCTTCTAGCAATCAGCCCCAGCATTTT. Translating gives CASSIFHGDPSSNQPQHF.

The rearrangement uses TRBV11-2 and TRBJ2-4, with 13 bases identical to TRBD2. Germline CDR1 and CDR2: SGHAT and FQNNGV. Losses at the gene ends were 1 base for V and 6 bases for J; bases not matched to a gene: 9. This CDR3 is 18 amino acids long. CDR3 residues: CASSLARTSGRAGNIQYF. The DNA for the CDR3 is TGTGCCAGCAGCTTAGCAAGAACTAGCGGGAGGGCCGGAAACATTCAGTACTTC.

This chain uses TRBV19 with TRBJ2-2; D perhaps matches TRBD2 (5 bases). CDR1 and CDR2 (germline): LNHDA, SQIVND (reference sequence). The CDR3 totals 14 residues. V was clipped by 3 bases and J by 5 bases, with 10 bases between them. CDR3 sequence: CASSMWRVTGELFF. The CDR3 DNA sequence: TGTGCCAGTAGTATGTGGCGGGTAACCGGGGAGCTGTTTTTT.

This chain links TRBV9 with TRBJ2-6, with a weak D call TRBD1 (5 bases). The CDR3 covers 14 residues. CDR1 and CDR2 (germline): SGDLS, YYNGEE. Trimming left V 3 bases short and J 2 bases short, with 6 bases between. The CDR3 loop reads CASSEGPGANVLTF. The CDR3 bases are TGTGCCAGCAGCGAGGGGCCTGGGGCCAACGTCCTGACTTTC. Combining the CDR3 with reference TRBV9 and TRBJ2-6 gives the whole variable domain DSGVTQTPKHLITATGQRVTLRCSPRSGDLSVYWYQQSLDQGLQFLIQYYNGEERAKGNILERFSAQQFPDLHSELNLSSLELGDSALYFCASSEGPGANVLTFGAGSRLTVL.

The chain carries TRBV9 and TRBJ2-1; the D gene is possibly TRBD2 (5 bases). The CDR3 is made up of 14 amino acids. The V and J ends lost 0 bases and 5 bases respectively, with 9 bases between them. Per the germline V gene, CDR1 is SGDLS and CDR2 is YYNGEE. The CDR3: CASSVDGKDNEQFF. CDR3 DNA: TGTGCCAGCAGCGTAGACGGGAAGGACAATGAGCAGTTCTTC.

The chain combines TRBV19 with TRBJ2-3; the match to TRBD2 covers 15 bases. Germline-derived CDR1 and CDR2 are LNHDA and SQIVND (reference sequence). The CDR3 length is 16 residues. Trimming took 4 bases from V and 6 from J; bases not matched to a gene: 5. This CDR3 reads CASSSPGLAGGDTQYF. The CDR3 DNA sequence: TGTGCCAGTAGTAGCCCAGGACTAGCGGGAGGGGATACGCAGTATTTT.

The CDR3 is CASSLGTGGDRLFF. DNA of the CDR3: TGCGCCAGCAGCTTGGGTACAGGGGGAGATAGACTGTTTTTT. The chain couples TRBV5-1 to TRBJ1-4; 8 bases map to TRBD1. The V gene's germline CDR1 is SGHRS and CDR2 YFSETQ. The CDR3 has 14 residues. Trimming cost V 0 bases and J 13 bases; bases outside gene matches: 8.

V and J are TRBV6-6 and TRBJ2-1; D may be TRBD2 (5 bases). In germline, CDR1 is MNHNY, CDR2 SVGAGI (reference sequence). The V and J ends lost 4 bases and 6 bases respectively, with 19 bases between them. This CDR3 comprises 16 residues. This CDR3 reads CASSSAGIMRGNEQFF. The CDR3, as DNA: TGTGCCAGCAGTTCCGCCGGGATTATGCGCGGCAATGAGCAGTTCTTC.